Below, 22 T cell receptor beta chains from the same sample are listed, as sequenced in a study of blood T cell repertoires in COVID-19. Some clones are missing from TCRdb's copy, which holds only in-frame ones; the method was immunoSEQ multiplex PCR. The sample holds around 40,000 clones; about nine tenths are singletons and the top ten take 24%. Input material: peripheral blood. The receptors originated from a man between 50 and 59 years old with active or convalescent COVID-19.

The chain combines TRBV7-2 with TRBJ2-3, with D unresolved. This CDR3 is built from 15 residues. The V end was cut by 3 bases, the J end by 4 bases, with 14 bases between. CDR1 is SGHTA, CDR2 FQGNSA, per germline. The CDR3 loop is CASSFRLVGADTQYF. The CDR3 coding sequence is TGTGCCAGCAGCTTCCGATTGGTGGGCGCAGATACGCAGTATTTT.

The chain is built from TRBV7-2 and TRBJ1-5; 8 bases are a match to TRBD1. CDR3 length: 15 residues. V shed 2 bases and J 4 bases; nucleotides not matched to a gene: 4. Germline lookup yields CDR1 SGHTA and CDR2 FQGNSA. DNA for the CDR3: TGTGCCAGCAGCTTACAGGGGGCAGGTAATCAGCCCCAGCATTTT. Translation gives CASSLQGAGNQPQHF.

J is TRBJ1-1 and V is TRBV7-9, with D unresolved. From germline, CDR1 is SEHNR and CDR2 FQNEAQ (reference sequence). CDR3 length equals 12 residues. V dropped 5 bases and J dropped 7 bases, with 11 bases sitting between them. The CDR3 nucleotides read TGTGCCAGCAGCCCCCGGGTAGATGAAGCTTTCTTT. The encoded protein is CASSPRVDEAFF. Complete variable domain (other parts from reference TRBV7-9 and TRBJ1-1): DTGVSQNPRHKITKRGQNVTFRCDPISEHNRLYWYRQTLGQGPEFLTYFQNEAQLEKSRLLSDRFSAERPKGSFSTLEIQRTEQGDSAMYLCASSPRVDEAFFGQGTRLTVV.

CDR3 DNA sequence: TGTGCCAGCTCACTCCGGGTTCCTAACTATGGCTACACCTTC. Its protein is CASSLRVPNYGYTF. The gene calls are TRBV18 and TRBJ1-2; D gene ambiguous. This CDR3 is 14 amino acids long. Trimming stripped 4 bases from V and 0 bases from J, with 9 bases between. Germline-derived CDR1 and CDR2 are KGHSH and LQKENI.

The chain employs TRBV6-1 and TRBJ1-5, with D perhaps matching TRBD1 (5 bases). V gave up 0 bases and J gave up 5 bases, with 5 bases separating them. CDR1 and CDR2 (germline): MNHNS, SASEGT. The CDR3 loop spans 13 amino acids. The CDR3 reads CASSEARDQPQHF. The CDR3 DNA reads as TGTGCCAGCAGTGAAGCCAGGGATCAGCCCCAGCATTTT.

Note on this clone: An end of the junction does not agree with germline; a read error may underlie this. The rearrangement uses TRBV6-2 or TRBV6-3 and TRBJ1-5; 7 bases align to TRBD1. CDR3 length equals 18 residues. The germline gives CDR1 MNHEY, CDR2 SVGEGT. The CDR3 region has the DNA TGTGCCAGCAGTCACTCGTTGACAGGGCTCGTTGGCAATCAGCCCCAGCATTTT. It codes for CASSHSLTGLVGNQPQHF.

This sequence joins TRBV5-6 and TRBJ2-7; 9 nucleotides line up with TRBD1. Germline V CDR1 and CDR2: SGHDT, YYEEEE. The V gene end was trimmed by 4 bases and the J gene end by 3 bases; junction bases not matched to a gene: 8. The CDR3 is 15 amino acids. CDR3 protein: CASSPYRGLVYEQYF. The CDR3 region has the DNA TGTGCCAGCAGCCCGTACAGGGGGCTTGTCTACGAGCAGTACTTC. The full variable domain, completed using reference TRBV5-6 and TRBJ2-7, is DAGVTQSPTHLIKTRGQQVTLRCSPKSGHDTVSWYQQALGQGPQFIFQYYEEEERQRGNFPDRFSGHQFPNYSSELNVNALLLGDSALYLCASSPYRGLVYEQYFGPGTRLTVT.

The DNA of the CDR3 is TGTGCCAGCAAGGTCGCCCGGGGGAACTATGGCTACACCTTC. Its protein is CASKVARGNYGYTF. This chain uses TRBV2 with TRBJ1-2, with TRBD1 as a possible D gene (5 bases). Trimming left V 7 bases short and J 2 bases short, with 14 bases between. Germline lookup yields CDR1 SNHLY and CDR2 FYNNEI. The CDR3 totals 14 residues.

The rearrangement uses TRBV24-1 and TRBJ2-3; 7 positions agree with TRBD1. The germline CDR1 and CDR2 sequences are KGHDR and SFDVKD. Trimming took 4 bases from V and 5 from J; bases not matched to a gene: 5. The CDR3 sequence is 14 residues long. The CDR3 sequence: CATSDPGTVDTQYF. The CDR3 coding sequence is TGTGCCACCAGTGACCCCGGGACAGTAGATACGCAGTATTTT.

CDR3 coding DNA: TGCGCCAGCAGCTTGGCCCCATCCAACTATGGCTACACCTTC. This gives the protein CASSLAPSNYGYTF. V and J are TRBV5-1 and TRBJ1-2; D remains unclear. The V gene's germline CDR1 is SGHRS and CDR2 YFSETQ. CDR3 length: 14 residues. The germline V and J ends were trimmed by 0 bases and 2 bases, with 8 bases remaining between them.

The rearrangement uses TRBV28 and TRBJ1-1, with D possibly TRBD1 on 6 matching bases. This CDR3 comprises 15 residues. Trimming stripped 2 bases from V and 6 bases from J, with 16 bases between. Germline V gives CDR1 MDHEN, CDR2 SYDVKM. This CDR3 is CASSLGRTVHPEAFF. CDR3 bases: TGTGCCAGCAGTTTAGGGCGGACAGTCCATCCTGAAGCTTTCTTT. The full variable domain, its missing parts supplied by reference TRBV28 and TRBJ1-1, is DVKVTQSSRYLVKRTGEKVFLECVQDMDHENMFWYRQDPGLGLRLIYFSYDVKMKEKGDIPEGYSVSREKKERFSLILESASTNQTSMYLCASSLGRTVHPEAFFGQGTRLTVV.

The gene calls are TRBV5-1 and TRBJ2-7, with a tentative D call TRBD1 (5 bases). CDR3 length: 13 residues. Germline V lookup: CDR1 SGHRS, CDR2 YFSETQ. Trimming pared 2 bases from V and 7 bases from J, leaving 13 bases between. Here the CDR3 reads CASSFTDTGEQYF. CDR3 bases: TGCGCCAGCAGCTTTACGGACACGGGTGAGCAGTACTTC.

The chain has TRBV28 and TRBJ2-5; 8 bases align to TRBD1. Germline V CDR1 and CDR2: MDHEN, SYDVKM. The CDR3 extends over 15 amino acids. V trimming: 1 base; J trimming: 4 bases; junction bases outside the gene matches: 5. Written as DNA, the CDR3 is TGTGCCAGCAGTTTATTCGGGCAGGGGGCAGAGACCCAGTACTTC. Residues: CASSLFGQGAETQYF.

The rearrangement uses TRBV10-3 and TRBJ2-3; perhaps TRBD2 as D (6 bases). Germline values: CDR1 ENHRY, CDR2 SYGVKD. The V gene lost 4 bases and the J gene lost 3 bases, with 14 bases spanning the gap. This CDR3 contains 15 residues. CDR3 coding DNA: TGTGCCATCAGTGTATCTAGACTAGAGACAGATACGCAGTATTTT. Its translation: CAISVSRLETDTQYF.

This clone was seen only once. This chain connects TRBV28 to TRBJ2-1, with TRBD1 matching over 9 bases. Germline V gene sequence: CDR1 MDHEN, CDR2 SYDVKM. The CDR3 totals 15 residues. V trimming: 4 bases; J trimming: 9 bases; junction bases outside the gene matches: 10. DNA for the CDR3: TGTGCCAGCAGTTCCTCGGGACAGGGTGTTGCTGAGCAGTTCTTC. This gives the protein CASSSSGQGVAEQFF.

The chain couples TRBV2 to TRBJ2-2, with D perhaps matching TRBD2 (5 bases). CDR1 SNHLY and CDR2 FYNNEI come from the germline V gene. The CDR3 totals 14 residues. V dropped 1 base and J dropped 7 bases, with 10 bases sitting between them. CDR3 DNA sequence: TGTGCCAGCAGTGAAGAGGGTCGGGGCGGGGAGCTGTTTTTT. Residues: CASSEEGRGGELFF.

The chain carries TRBV5-1 and TRBJ2-1; TRBD1 is a possible D gene (6 bases). The length of the CDR3 is 15 residues. Germline CDR1 is SGHRS and CDR2 is YFSETQ. V was cut by 4 bases and J by 3 bases, with 14 bases left in between. CDR3 DNA sequence: TGCGCCAGCAGCGTCGGACAGCCTATCTACAATGAGCAGTTCTTC. Its translation: CASSVGQPIYNEQFF.

The chain combines TRBV9 with TRBJ2-1, with a weak D call TRBD2 (5 bases). V lost 0 bases, J lost 4 bases, and 14 bases lay in between. The length of the CDR3 is 16 residues. Germline V lookup: CDR1 SGDLS, CDR2 YYNGEE. As DNA, the CDR3 is TGTGCCAGCAGCGTAGGCGGCCCGTCGGGATACAATGAGCAGTTCTTC. It translates to CASSVGGPSGYNEQFF.

The V call is TRBV7-9, the J call TRBJ1-2; D may be TRBD1 (6 bases). V lost 3 bases and J 3 bases, leaving 17 bases between the germline ends. This CDR3 is 16 amino acids long. From germline, CDR1 is SEHNR and CDR2 FQNEAQ (reference sequence). The CDR3 loop is CASSFLGSGTYYGYTF. As DNA, the CDR3 is TGTGCCAGCAGCTTTTTAGGGTCCGGGACATACTATGGCTACACCTTC. The whole variable domain, filled in from reference TRBV7-9 and TRBJ1-2, reads DTGVSQNPRHKITKRGQNVTFRCDPISEHNRLYWYRQTLGQGPEFLTYFQNEAQLEKSRLLSDRFSAERPKGSFSTLEIQRTEQGDSAMYLCASSFLGSGTYYGYTFGSGTRLTVV.

This clone was detected a few times. The chain couples TRBV24-1 to TRBJ2-6; D is unresolved. The germline V and J ends were trimmed by 3 bases and 3 bases, with 8 bases remaining between them. Per the germline V gene, CDR1 is KGHDR and CDR2 is SFDVKD. The CDR3 covers 15 residues. This CDR3 is CATSDPSGGANVLTF. The DNA for the CDR3 is TGTGCCACCAGTGATCCCAGTGGTGGGGCCAACGTCCTGACTTTC.

V and J are TRBV28 and TRBJ1-2; 8 bases line up with TRBD1. Germline CDR1 is MDHEN and CDR2 is SYDVKM. This CDR3 has 19 residues. Trimming cost V 2 bases and J 2 bases; bases outside gene matches: 16. Here the CDR3 DNA reads TGTGCCAGCAGTTTAAGGTGGGGAGGAAGACAGGGGCGGAACTATGGCTACACCTTC. As protein: CASSLRWGGRQGRNYGYTF.

The chain combines TRBV6-5 with TRBJ2-5; 7 nucleotides align to TRBD2. CDR1 and CDR2 from the germline V gene are MNHEY and SVGAGI. Germline trimming cut 2 bases from V and 5 bases from J; bases unmatched to any gene: 11. The CDR3 is made up of 16 amino acids. This CDR3 reads CASSYQQAGKGETQYF. The CDR3 bases are TGTGCCAGCAGTTACCAGCAAGCGGGAAAAGGGGAGACCCAGTACTTC.